This is a list of T cell receptor beta chains from one sample in a study of T cells in tuberculosis. Only in-frame clones appear in the TCRdb table, and some are missing; sequencing was by immunoSEQ multiplex PCR. The sample has tens of thousands of clones; about four fifths are singletons. Sequences were obtained from CD1b-GMM tetramer-negative cells sorted from PBMCs. The origin of the receptors is an adult woman with latent tuberculosis. Each CDR3 is given with its conserved first and last residue. Each record gives: clone size, J gene, D gene, V gene, CDR3 protein, CDR3 DNA. A D gene is named only where the DNA matches it firmly. Not every row has a clone size; where given, it reads once, few, many or a size class.

.	TRBJ2-5	.	TRBV5-5	CASRQTLTGTQETQYF	TGTGCCAGCAGACAAACACTGACAGGTACACAAGAGACCCAGTACTTC
few	TRBJ1-5	.	TRBV30	CAWSGRQGVNQPQHF	TGTGCCTGGAGTGGAAGGCAAGGGGTTAATCAGCCCCAGCATTTT
.	TRBJ2-3	TRBD1	TRBV27	CASSLRGGHSTDTQYF	TGTGCCAGCAGTTTAAGAGGGGGCCATAGCACAGATACGCAGTATTTT
.	TRBJ1-3	.	TRBV4-3	CASSQESGFSGNTIYF	TGCGCCAGCAGCCAAGAATCAGGCTTCTCTGGAAACACCATATATTTT
.	TRBJ2-1	TRBD1	TRBV19	CASKDRGRKEQFF	TGTGCCAGTAAAGACAGGGGGCGAAAAGAGCAGTTCTTC
.	TRBJ2-2	TRBD2	TRBV7-2	CASSKGLAAYFANTGELFF	TGTGCCAGCAGCAAAGGACTAGCCGCCTATTTCGCGAACACCGGGGAGCTGTTTTTT
.	TRBJ2-7	TRBD1	TRBV19	CASSIVQGAAYEQYF	TGTGCCAGTAGTATAGTTCAGGGGGCCGCATACGAGCAGTACTTC
.	TRBJ1-2	.	TRBV18	CASSPGTQGGYTF	TGTGCCAGCTCACCCGGGACCCAGGGGGGCTACACCTTC
.	TRBJ2-2	.	TRBV4-3	CASSLSGGTGELFF	TGCGCCAGCAGCCTCAGTGGGGGGACCGGGGAGCTGTTTTTT
.	TRBJ1-5	.	TRBV6-5	CASSWRDSNQPQHF	TGTGCCAGCAGTTGGCGGGACAGCAATCAGCCCCAGCATTTT
.	TRBJ2-1	TRBD2	TRBV14	CASSRRTGSGSNSHNEQFF	TGTGCCAGCAGCCGACGAACGGGGAGCGGGAGTAACTCCCACAATGAGCAGTTCTTC
.	TRBJ1-5	TRBD1	TRBV27	CASRKTGNNQPQHF	TGTGCCAGCAGAAAGACAGGGAACAATCAGCCCCAGCATTTT
.	TRBJ2-3	.	TRBV6-1	CASSEAGGGDTQYF	TGTGCCAGCAGTGAAGCGGGGGGAGGAGATACGCAGTATTTT
once	TRBJ2-2	.	TRBV7-3	CASSASGGRTGELFF	TGTGCCAGCAGCGCGTCAGGGGGGAGAACCGGGGAGCTGTTTTTT
.	TRBJ1-6	TRBD1	TRBV28	CASSFWTGENSPLHF	TGTGCCAGCAGTTTTTGGACAGGGGAGAATTCACCCCTCCACTTT
.	TRBJ2-1	TRBD2	TRBV18	CASSPDWGGENEQFF	TGTGCCAGCTCTCCCGACTGGGGGGGTGAAAATGAGCAGTTCTTC
once	TRBJ1-2	TRBD1	TRBV18	CASSPGQGEGYTF	TGTGCCAGCTCACCCGGACAGGGCGAAGGCTACACCTTC
.	TRBJ2-1	.	TRBV25-1	CASSEPREGGEQFF	TGTGCCAGCAGTGAACCCCGGGAAGGGGGAGAGCAGTTCTTC
.	TRBJ2-7	.	TRBV5-1	CASSYRTGDEQYF	TGCGCCAGCAGCTACCGGACCGGGGACGAGCAGTACTTC
few	TRBJ1-1	.	TRBV10-1	CASSESGGTEAFF	TGCGCCAGCAGTGAGTCAGGGGGCACTGAAGCTTTCTTT
.	TRBJ1-2	.	TRBV7-2	CASSLARGGAAVYTF	TGTGCCAGCAGCTTAGCGCGGGGAGGGGCTGCTGTCTACACCTTC
.	TRBJ1-5	TRBD1	TRBV5-1	CASSRTGMDQPQHF	TGCGCCAGCAGCCGGACAGGGATGGATCAGCCCCAGCATTTT
few	TRBJ1-2	.	TRBV6-1	CASRSQGRARDGYTF	TGTGCCAGCAGGTCCCAGGGTAGGGCGAGAGATGGCTACACCTTC
.	TRBJ1-2	TRBD1	TRBV7-2	CASLFFPRTGHYRNYGYTF	TGTGCCAGCCTCTTTTTCCCCCGGACAGGGCATTATAGGAACTATGGCTACACCTTC
.	TRBJ1-3	.	TRBV19	CASSPQGAGNTIYF	TGTGCCAGTAGCCCACAGGGTGCTGGAAACACCATATATTTT
.	TRBJ1-2	.	TRBV4-3	CASSQDLGRLGYTF	TGCGCCAGCAGCCAAGATCTCGGTCGTCTTGGCTACACCTTC
.	TRBJ1-5	TRBD1	TRBV12-5	CASGIQGNQPQHF	TGTGCTAGTGGGATACAGGGGAATCAGCCCCAGCATTTT
few	TRBJ1-3	.	TRBV7-5	CVRSLNRKGTGGAGNTIYF	TGTGTCAGAAGCTTAAATCGCAAAGGGACAGGGGGAGCTGGAAACACCATATATTTT
.	TRBJ1-2	TRBD1	TRBV5-5	CASSRRQGDYGYTF	TGTGCCAGCAGCCGTAGACAGGGAGACTATGGCTACACCTTC
.	TRBJ2-3	.	TRBV10-3	CAIGLGRTDTQYF	TGTGCCATCGGTTTGGGCCGAACAGATACGCAGTATTTT
.	TRBJ2-1	TRBD2	TRBV10-3	CAISGGGSFDEQFF	TGTGCCATCAGTGGCGGCGGGAGTTTCGATGAGCAGTTCTTC
once	TRBJ2-2	TRBD1	TRBV19	CASSLGGTGKAGELFF	TGTGCCAGTAGCCTAGGGGGGACAGGGAAGGCCGGGGAGCTGTTTTTT
.	TRBJ1-3	.	TRBV29-1	CSVEWESGNTIYF	TGCAGCGTTGAATGGGAGTCTGGAAACACCATATATTTT
.	TRBJ1-1	TRBD1	TRBV5-1	CASTLKQGTEAFF	TGCGCCAGCACCCTAAAACAGGGGACTGAAGCTTTCTTT
once	TRBJ2-1	.	TRBV7-3	CASSPPSFGSLVNEQFF	TGTGCCAGCAGCCCCCCTTCGTTCGGTTCTCTAGTCAATGAGCAGTTCTTC
.	TRBJ1-5	TRBD1	TRBV7-2	CASSSGQGSAQHF	TGTGCCAGCAGCTCCGGACAGGGATCAGCCCAGCATTTT
.	TRBJ2-5	.	TRBV4-3	CASSQDARGTQYF	TGCGCCAGCAGCCAAGATGCCCGGGGGACCCAGTACTTC
.	TRBJ1-1	TRBD1	TRBV6-5	CASSSSPGGYTEAFF	TGTGCCAGCAGCTCAAGCCCAGGGGGCTACACTGAAGCTTTCTTT
.	TRBJ2-3	.	TRBV12-2	CASRLGGGGEDGTSGNKRTDTQYF	TGTGCAAGTCGCTTAGGCGGAGGGGGCGAGGACGGGACTAGCGGGAATAAGAGAACAGATACGCAGTATTTT
.	TRBJ1-2	.	TRBV6-6	CASSYSEGGSYGYTF	TGTGCCAGCAGTTACTCGGAAGGGGGAAGCTATGGCTACACCTTC
.	TRBJ2-7	.	TRBV10-3	CAISERADEQYF	TGTGCCATCAGTGAAAGAGCCGACGAGCAGTACTTC
.	TRBJ2-5	.	TRBV6-1	CASSAAGRETQYF	TGTGCCAGCAGTGCCGCAGGGCGGGAGACCCAGTACTTC
.	TRBJ2-7	.	TRBV28	CASSPPSFPYEQYF	TGTGCCAGCAGTCCCCCTAGTTTTCCCTACGAGCAGTACTTC
.	TRBJ1-1	.	TRBV7-2	CASSLGAMNTEAFF	TGTGCCAGCAGCTTAGGGGCGATGAACACTGAAGCTTTCTTT
.	TRBJ1-6	.	TRBV30	CAWSPTPVAPLHF	TGTGCCTGGAGCCCCACCCCGGTGGCACCCCTCCACTTT
once	TRBJ2-1	TRBD2	TRBV29-1	CSVEGSGIYNEQFF	TGCAGCGTTGAAGGTAGCGGGATTTACAATGAGCAGTTCTTC
.	TRBJ1-2	TRBD1	TRBV6-1	CASSEPQGAVDYGYTF	TGTGCCAGCAGTGAACCCCAGGGGGCAGTGGACTATGGCTACACCTTC
.	TRBJ2-7	TRBD2	TRBV18	CASSSTSGFYEQYF	TGTGCCAGCTCCTCGACTAGCGGTTTCTACGAGCAGTACTTC
.	TRBJ2-1	.	TRBV29-1	CSATRTYNEQFF	TGCAGCGCCACGCGGACATACAATGAGCAGTTCTTC